Following are 20 T cell receptor beta chains from one sample sequenced in a study of cytomegalovirus exposure and HLA in healthy donors. PCR involved 60 Vbeta and 13 Jbeta primers. Produced via immunoSEQ multiplex PCR; TCRdb's table is partial and in-frame only. Here the sample spans about 170,000 clones, roughly 70% being singletons. What was sequenced was PBMCs. Every receptor here comes from a woman aged 50 to 60 in good health and CMV-seropositive.

V usage is TRBV18 and J usage is TRBJ1-1; tentatively, D is TRBD1 (5 bases). V shed 4 bases and J shed 1 base, with 10 bases lying between them. The CDR3 covers 14 residues. CDR1 KGHSH and CDR2 LQKENI come from the germline V gene. The CDR3 nucleotides are TGTGCCAGCTCACTCCCGGGGGAGAACACTGAAGCTTTCTTT. Translation gives CASSLPGENTEAFF.

The chain carries TRBV10-3 and TRBJ2-1; the D is unclear. Trimming took 2 bases from V and 9 from J, leaving 14 bases between them. This CDR3 contains 14 residues. Germline CDR1 ENHRY, CDR2 SYGVKD. The CDR3 protein is CAISEDTTLGEQFF. CDR3 sequence (DNA): TGTGCCATCAGTGAGGATACTACTTTAGGTGAGCAGTTCTTC.

The chain uses TRBV4-1 and TRBJ2-5; 7 nucleotides match TRBD2. CDR3 size: 17 residues. Germline V gives CDR1 MGHRA, CDR2 YSYEKL. Trimming cost V 1 base and J 2 bases; bases outside gene matches: 10. CDR3 sequence (DNA): TGCGCCAGCAGCCAAGTGGGGGGGGGATTTGGTCAAGAGACCCAGTACTTC. This sequence encodes CASSQVGGGFGQETQYF.

This clone was seen only once. A junction boundary mismatches the germline segment, possibly from a read error. The chain is built from TRBV18 and TRBJ1-2, with 7 bases lining up with TRBD1. The CDR3 is 12 amino acids. Germline loops: CDR1 KGHSH, CDR2 LQKENI. The CDR3 sequence: CASSPNTGEIIF. The CDR3 nucleotides are TGTGCCAGCTCACCGAATACAGGGGAAATAATCTTC.

The rearrangement links TRBV7-3 to TRBJ2-7, with TRBD2 as a possible D gene (6 bases). Germline assignment: CDR1 SGHTA and CDR2 FQGTGA. This CDR3 contains 15 residues. The V end lost 2 bases, the J end lost 1 base, and 12 bases lay between the germline ends. CDR3 protein: CASSLDAGGSYEQYF. The CDR3 nucleotides are TGTGCCAGCAGCTTAGACGCCGGGGGTTCCTACGAGCAGTACTTC. Combining the CDR3 with reference TRBV7-3 and TRBJ2-7 gives the whole variable domain GAGVSQTPSNKVTEKGKYVELRCDPISGHTALYWYRQSLGQGPEFLIYFQGTGAADDSGLPNDRFFAVRPEGSVSTLKIQRTERGDSAVYLCASSLDAGGSYEQYFGPGTRLTVT.

The chain employs TRBV5-1 and TRBJ1-1; TRBD1 matches 8 bases. Germline CDR1 is SGHRS and CDR2 is YFSETQ. The CDR3 is 15 amino acids. V dropped 1 base and J dropped 1; count of bases not matched to a gene: 3. The CDR3 sequence is CASSLSDRGNTEAFF. For the CDR3, the DNA is TGCGCCAGCAGCTTGTCCGACAGGGGGAACACTGAAGCTTTCTTT.

About this clone: Sequence at one end of the junction differs from germline and may be a read error. The chain uses TRBV19 and TRBJ2-1; 7 nucleotides line up with TRBD1. Germline assignment: CDR1 LNHDA and CDR2 SQIVND (reference sequence). The CDR3 is 16 amino acids. This CDR3 reads CASSLDAGTVYNEQFF. CDR3 bases: TGTGCCAGTAGTCTAGACGCCGGGACAGTATACAATGAGCAGTTCTTC.

Here the CDR3 reads CASSSGEPTDTQYF. For the CDR3, the DNA is TGCGCCAGCAGCTCCGGGGAGCCCACAGATACGCAGTATTTT. This chain links TRBV5-1 with TRBJ2-3; the D gene is possibly TRBD2 (5 bases). Trimming left V 3 bases short and J 2 bases short, with 10 bases between. The germline V gene encodes CDR1 SGHRS and CDR2 YFSETQ. The CDR3 contains 14 residues. Together with reference TRBV5-1 and TRBJ2-3, the CDR3 gives the full variable domain: KAGVTQTPRYLIKTRGQQVTLSCSPISGHRSVSWYQQTPGQGLQFLFEYFSETQRNKGNFPGRFSGRQFSNSRSEMNVSTLELGDSALYLCASSSGEPTDTQYFGPGTRLTVL.

This sequence joins TRBV5-1 and TRBJ2-3, with unresolved D. V was clipped by 2 bases and J by 2 bases, with 6 bases between them. The CDR3 sequence is 13 residues long. CDR1 is SGHRS and CDR2 is YFSETQ in the germline V gene. The CDR3 nucleotides are TGCGCCAGCAGCTTTCGGGTCACAGATACGCAGTATTTT. This codes for CASSFRVTDTQYF. Full variable domain (outside the CDR3, taken from reference TRBV5-1 and TRBJ2-3): KAGVTQTPRYLIKTRGQQVTLSCSPISGHRSVSWYQQTPGQGLQFLFEYFSETQRNKGNFPGRFSGRQFSNSRSEMNVSTLELGDSALYLCASSFRVTDTQYFGPGTRLTVL.

The V and J genes are TRBV27 and TRBJ1-1; unclear D gene. Germline loops: CDR1 MNHEY, CDR2 SMNVEV (reference sequence). The V end lost 6 bases, the J end lost 3 bases, and 14 bases lay between the germline ends. This CDR3 is built from 14 residues. The DNA for the CDR3 is TGTGCCAGCAGGAGGGTATTTTTGGACACTGAAGCTTTCTTT. It specifies CASRRVFLDTEAFF.

J is TRBJ1-2 and V is TRBV6-1; weak D call: TRBD1 (6 bases). The CDR3 is 15 residues long. With 4 bases removed from V and 6 bases from J, the gap between germline ends came to 18 bases. The germline gives CDR1 MNHNS, CDR2 SASEGT. CDR3: CASSGRKGVMDGYTF. CDR3 coding DNA: TGTGCCAGCAGTGGGCGGAAGGGGGTTATGGATGGCTACACCTTC.

This clone appeared a single time. The CDR3 region is CAKARSGATDTQYF. In nucleotides, the CDR3 is TGTGCCAAAGCAAGGAGCGGGGCCACAGATACGCAGTATTTT. This chain connects TRBV2 to TRBJ2-3; 7 bases line up with TRBD2. V lost 10 bases to trimming and J lost 2 bases; unmatched junction nucleotides: 9. The CDR3 covers 14 residues. Germline values: CDR1 SNHLY, CDR2 FYNNEI.

The chain combines TRBV25-1 with TRBJ2-3; 9 positions agree with TRBD2. The CDR3 contains 14 residues. V lost 6 bases and J lost 0; bases outside the gene matches: 1. Per germline, CDR1 MGHDK and CDR2 SYGVNS. For the CDR3, the DNA is TGTGCCAGCAGGAGCGGGGGGAGCACAGATACGCAGTATTTT. This translates into CASRSGGSTDTQYF.

V is TRBV10-3 and J is TRBJ1-1, with TRBD1 matching 8 bases. The CDR3 totals 15 residues. Trimming at V came to 4 bases and at J to 1 base, leaving 5 bases not matched to a gene. The germline V gene encodes CDR1 ENHRY and CDR2 SYGVKD. The CDR3 coding sequence is TGTGCCATCAGTGCTCAGGGGGCGGGGAACACTGAAGCTTTCTTT. Its translation is CAISAQGAGNTEAFF.

This sequence joins TRBV7-8 and TRBJ1-5; D not certain. Per germline, CDR1 SGHVS and CDR2 FQNEAQ. CDR3 size: 14 residues. Trimming took off 1 base at V and 5 bases at J, with 9 bases between the two ends. The CDR3 bases are TGTGCCAGCAGCTTAGATATTTTTGATCAGCCCCAGCATTTT. This encodes CASSLDIFDQPQHF.

The chain carries TRBV6-6 and TRBJ1-2; TRBD1 matches 12 bases. This CDR3 comprises 15 residues. With V trimmed by 6 bases and J by 3 bases, 5 bases remained unmatched. The germline CDR1 and CDR2 sequences are MNHNY and SVGAGI (reference sequence). CDR3: CASRTGTGGHYGYTF. As DNA, the CDR3 is TGTGCCAGCAGAACCGGGACAGGGGGCCACTATGGCTACACCTTC.

This chain connects TRBV29-1 to TRBJ1-1; D perhaps matches TRBD1 (6 bases). Trimming took off 6 bases at V and 6 bases at J, with 11 bases between the two ends. The CDR3 has 11 amino acids. Germline V gene lookup returns CDR1 SQVTM and CDR2 ANQGSEA. Here the CDR3 DNA reads TGCAGCGTCCACAGGGACGCTGAAGCTTTCTTT. Translation: CSVHRDAEAFF.

This chain links TRBV27 with TRBJ2-7; TRBD1 matches at 7 bases. The CDR3 is 13 amino acids. The ends lost 5 bases at V and 6 bases at J; junction bases unmatched: 7. The germline V gene has CDR1 MNHEY and CDR2 SMNVEV (reference sequence). CDR3 amino acids: CASSGLGQREQYF. The CDR3 nucleotides are TGTGCCAGCAGTGGGTTGGGACAGCGCGAGCAGTACTTC.

The J gene is TRBJ2-7, the V gene TRBV5-8; D possibly corresponds to TRBD1 (6 bases). The CDR3 contains 17 residues. Trimming removed 0 bases from V and 2 bases from J, with 18 bases in between. CDR1 is SGHTS, CDR2 YDEGEE, per germline. CDR3 in amino acids: CASSLGFNQGFTYEQYF. The CDR3 DNA sequence: TGTGCCAGCAGCTTGGGTTTTAATCAGGGGTTCACCTACGAGCAGTACTTC.

The chain employs TRBV5-6 and TRBJ2-5, with TRBD2 matching over 13 bases. Germline CDR1 SGHDT, CDR2 YYEEEE. The CDR3 covers 17 residues. The ends lost 3 bases at V and 11 bases at J; junction bases unmatched: 16. The CDR3 is CASSSRTSGGKLREQYF. CDR3 in DNA: TGTGCCAGCAGCTCCCGGACTAGCGGGGGAAAACTAAGGGAGCAGTACTTC.